This T cell receptor (beta chain) was identified in a study of blood T cell repertoires in COVID-19. Overall study context: COVID-19 samples, acute and convalescent, were from the United States, Italy and Spain. Nucleic acid was either cDNA or gDNA, and it came from T cells, B-cell-depleted T cells, or PBMCs.

V lost 6 bases and J 1 base, leaving 7 bases between the germline ends. Germline V gene sequence: CDR1 ENHRY, CDR2 SYGVKD. CDR3 size: 12 residues. Original processing methods: Reference gene primer amplification yielded estimated nucleated cell counts. Sequencing used immunoSEQ multiplex PCR; TCRdb keeps in-frame clones, though not all of them. That table gives V, J and clone size, and the DNA gave D and trimming. The sample consists of around 190,000 clones, 65% to 90% of them appearing once. As to this clone: Other DNA sequences within the sample encode an identical CDR3.

The source of this sequence is a human donor in a cohort sampled during active COVID-19. The specimen sequenced was peripheral blood. The rearrangement joins TRBV10-3 to TRBJ2-7, with D perhaps TRBD1 (6 bases). Here the CDR3 DNA reads TGTGCCATCAGAGGACAGTCCTACGAGCAGTACTTC. Translation gives CAIRGQSYEQYF.